This is a list of T cell receptor beta chains from one sample in a study of blood T cell repertoires in COVID-19. The repertoire was sequenced with immunoSEQ multiplex PCR; TCRdb's copy has only in-frame clones and lacks some. The sample lists about 74,000 clones; roughly 90% were seen once. Sequenced sample: peripheral blood. These receptors were collected from a man aged 50 to 60 with acute or convalescent COVID-19. CDR3s include the opening cysteine and the closing phenylalanine or tryptophan. Rows give clone size only sometimes, using once, few, many, or a class for an expanded clone.

cdr3_length: 12
clone_size: NA
v_call: TRBV28
j_call: TRBJ1-2
cdr3_aa: CASTGVNYGYTF

cdr3_length: 16
clone_size: NA
v_call: TRBV27
j_call: TRBJ2-3
cdr3_aa: CASSPETSPSPDTQYF

cdr3_length: 15
clone_size: NA
v_call: TRBV21-1
j_call: TRBJ1-2
cdr3_aa: CASSLGRGKSYGYTF

cdr3_length: 16
clone_size: NA
v_call: TRBV9
j_call: TRBJ2-1
cdr3_aa: CASSLTSGIDYNEQFF

cdr3_length: 14
clone_size: NA
v_call: TRBV25-1
j_call: TRBJ2-7
cdr3_aa: CASSTAGQGSEQYF

cdr3_length: 12
clone_size: NA
v_call: TRBV6-5
j_call: TRBJ1-2
cdr3_aa: CASTKGRYGYTF

cdr3_length: 14
clone_size: NA
v_call: TRBV18
j_call: TRBJ1-1
cdr3_aa: CASSLNDRGTGAFF

cdr3_length: 14
clone_size: NA
v_call: TRBV6-5
j_call: TRBJ1-2
cdr3_aa: CASSYEPQRYGYTF

cdr3_length: 15
clone_size: NA
v_call: TRBV7-9
j_call: TRBJ2-6
cdr3_aa: CASSLGGSGANVLTF

cdr3_length: 14
clone_size: NA
v_call: TRBV12-5
j_call: TRBJ2-5
cdr3_aa: CASGLTGSPGAQYF

cdr3_length: 13
clone_size: once
v_call: TRBV7-2
j_call: TRBJ2-1
cdr3_aa: CASSRVGGNEQFF

cdr3_length: 13
clone_size: NA
v_call: TRBV6-6
j_call: TRBJ1-1
cdr3_aa: CASSKDRATEAFF

cdr3_length: 18
clone_size: NA
v_call: TRBV30
j_call: TRBJ1-1
cdr3_aa: CAWSIIQGARPLSTEAFF

cdr3_length: 14
clone_size: NA
v_call: TRBV5-4
j_call: TRBJ2-3
cdr3_aa: CASSLGVSEDTQYF

cdr3_length: 19
clone_size: NA
v_call: TRBV7-3
j_call: TRBJ2-1
cdr3_aa: CASSLGTRPKSGAYNEQFF

cdr3_length: 14
clone_size: NA
v_call: TRBV10-2
j_call: TRBJ1-2
cdr3_aa: CASSEGQGGYGYTF

cdr3_length: 17
clone_size: NA
v_call: TRBV5-6
j_call: TRBJ2-3
cdr3_aa: CASSSIFAHMGTDTQYF

cdr3_length: 16
clone_size: NA
v_call: TRBV5-3
j_call: TRBJ1-5
cdr3_aa: CARSFRSQGALGPQHF

cdr3_length: 11
clone_size: NA
v_call: TRBV12-3/TRBV12-4
j_call: TRBJ1-1
cdr3_aa: CASSRSTEAFF

cdr3_length: 13
clone_size: once
v_call: TRBV6-5
j_call: TRBJ2-1
cdr3_aa: CASKNSGSNEQFF

cdr3_length: 14
clone_size: NA
v_call: TRBV7-3
j_call: TRBJ2-7
cdr3_aa: CASSRGLGTHEQYF

cdr3_length: 16
clone_size: NA
v_call: TRBV27
j_call: TRBJ1-1
cdr3_aa: CASSLSGTGTNTEAFF

cdr3_length: 19
clone_size: NA
v_call: TRBV15
j_call: TRBJ2-3
cdr3_aa: CATSRDWTTTGGGTDTQYF

cdr3_length: 15
clone_size: few
v_call: TRBV7-3
j_call: TRBJ2-7
cdr3_aa: CASSLAPTEFDEQYF

cdr3_length: 16
clone_size: NA
v_call: TRBV15
j_call: TRBJ1-4
cdr3_aa: CATSRDGTGGNEKLFF

cdr3_length: 14
clone_size: NA
v_call: TRBV6-5
j_call: TRBJ2-5
cdr3_aa: CASSYSDRGQTQYF

cdr3_length: 14
clone_size: NA
v_call: TRBV19
j_call: TRBJ2-2
cdr3_aa: CASIRDRGNGELFF

cdr3_length: 14
clone_size: NA
v_call: TRBV5-1
j_call: TRBJ1-6
cdr3_aa: CASGGGQGNSPLHF

cdr3_length: 17
clone_size: NA
v_call: TRBV11-2
j_call: TRBJ2-3
cdr3_aa: CASSFQRPGQGSDTQYF

cdr3_length: 13
clone_size: NA
v_call: TRBV14
j_call: TRBJ1-5
cdr3_aa: CASSQALPQPQHF

cdr3_length: 13
clone_size: NA
v_call: TRBV7-2
j_call: TRBJ2-5
cdr3_aa: CASSSRGRETQYF

cdr3_length: 13
clone_size: NA
v_call: TRBV2
j_call: TRBJ1-2
cdr3_aa: CASSEVEAWGYTF

cdr3_length: 14
clone_size: NA
v_call: TRBV4-3
j_call: TRBJ2-1
cdr3_aa: CASSQGRQSDEQFF

cdr3_length: 15
clone_size: NA
v_call: TRBV18
j_call: TRBJ1-2
cdr3_aa: CASSPRNRENYGYTF

cdr3_length: 12
clone_size: NA
v_call: TRBV2
j_call: TRBJ2-1
cdr3_aa: CATAPGGVVQFF

cdr3_length: 14
clone_size: NA
v_call: TRBV19
j_call: TRBJ2-3
cdr3_aa: CASSQAQRTDTQYF

cdr3_length: 15
clone_size: once
v_call: TRBV5-1
j_call: TRBJ2-1
cdr3_aa: CASSPRGSASDEQFF

cdr3_length: 15
clone_size: NA
v_call: TRBV28
j_call: TRBJ2-7
cdr3_aa: CASNTPRDGANEQYF

cdr3_length: 13
clone_size: medium-sized
v_call: TRBV2
j_call: TRBJ2-7
cdr3_aa: CASRGTEIYEQYF

cdr3_length: 16
clone_size: NA
v_call: TRBV5-6
j_call: TRBJ2-1
cdr3_aa: CASSLRLEWRNNEQFF

cdr3_length: 14
clone_size: NA
v_call: TRBV6-1
j_call: TRBJ1-2
cdr3_aa: CASSEAGTGAGYTF